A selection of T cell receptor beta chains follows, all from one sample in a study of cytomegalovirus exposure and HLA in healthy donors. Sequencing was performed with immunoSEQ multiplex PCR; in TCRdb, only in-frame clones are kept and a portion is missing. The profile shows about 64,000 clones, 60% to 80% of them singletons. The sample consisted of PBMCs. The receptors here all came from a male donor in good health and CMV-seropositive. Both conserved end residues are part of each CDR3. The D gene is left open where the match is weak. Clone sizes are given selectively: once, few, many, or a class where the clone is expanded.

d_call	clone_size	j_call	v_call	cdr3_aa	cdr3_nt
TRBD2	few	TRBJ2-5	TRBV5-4	CASSSTSGGLVTQYF	TGTGCCAGCAGCTCGACTAGCGGGGGTTTAGTGACCCAGTACTTC
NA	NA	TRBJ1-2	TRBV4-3	CASSQLDSPYGYTF	TGCGCCAGCAGCCAACTAGACAGTCCCTATGGCTACACCTTC
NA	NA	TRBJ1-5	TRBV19	CASSIGGLINQPQHF	TGTGCCAGTAGTATCGGAGGGTTGATCAATCAGCCCCAGCATTTT
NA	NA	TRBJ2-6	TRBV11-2	CASSSPRGGHSGANVLTF	TGTGCCAGCAGCTCACCTCGAGGGGGACACTCTGGGGCCAACGTCCTGACTTTC
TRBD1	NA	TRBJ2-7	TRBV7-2	CASSWGQLSSYEQYF	TGTGCCAGCAGCTGGGGACAGCTCAGCTCCTACGAGCAGTACTTC
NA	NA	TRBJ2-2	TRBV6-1	CASSEWGRNTGELFF	TGTGCCAGCAGTGAATGGGGCAGGAACACCGGGGAGCTGTTTTTT
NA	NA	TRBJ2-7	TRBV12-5	CASGPHRAGGEQYF	TGTGCTAGTGGCCCCCATAGGGCCGGGGGCGAGCAGTACTTC
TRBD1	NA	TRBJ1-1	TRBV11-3	CASSKGTAEAFF	TGTGCCAGCAGCAAGGGGACAGCTGAAGCTTTCTTT
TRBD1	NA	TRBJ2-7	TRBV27	CASRRQGAAYEQYF	TGTGCCAGCAGGAGACAGGGGGCGGCCTACGAGCAGTACTTC
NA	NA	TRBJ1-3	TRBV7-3	CASKRGREPGNTIYF	TGTGCCAGCAAAAGGGGCCGGGAGCCTGGAAACACCATATATTTT
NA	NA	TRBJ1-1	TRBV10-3	CAISDPGHANTEAFF	TGTGCCATCAGTGATCCGGGACACGCGAACACTGAAGCTTTCTTT
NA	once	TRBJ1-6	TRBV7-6	CASSPTGGYNSPLHF	TGTGCCAGCAGCCCGACCGGCGGATATAATTCACCCCTCCACTTT
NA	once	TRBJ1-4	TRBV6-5	CASSYGQGHEKLFF	TGTGCCAGCAGTTACGGGCAGGGGCATGAAAAACTGTTTTTT
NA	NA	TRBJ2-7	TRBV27	CASSYTSSYEQYF	TGTGCCAGCAGTTATACAAGTTCCTACGAGCAGTACTTC
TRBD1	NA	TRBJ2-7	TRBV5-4	CASSLGTEREQYF	TGTGCCAGCAGCCTAGGGACAGAACGCGAGCAGTACTTC
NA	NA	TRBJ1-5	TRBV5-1	CASSLESGNQPQHF	TGCGCCAGCAGCTTGGAGTCAGGGAATCAGCCCCAGCATTTT
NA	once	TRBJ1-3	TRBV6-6	CASSYSVDWGNTIYF	TGTGCCAGCAGTTACTCGGTGGACTGGGGAAACACCATATATTTT
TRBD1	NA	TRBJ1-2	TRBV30	CACLTGLFNYGYTF	TGTGCCTGCCTGACAGGGTTATTTAACTATGGCTACACCTTC
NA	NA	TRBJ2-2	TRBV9	CASSVTGPAGELFF	TGTGCCAGCAGCGTCACAGGGCCGGCCGGGGAGCTGTTTTTT
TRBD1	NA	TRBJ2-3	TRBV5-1	CASSGDRGTLISTDTQYF	TGCGCCAGCAGCGGGGACAGGGGGACCCTAATTAGCACAGATACGCAGTATTTT
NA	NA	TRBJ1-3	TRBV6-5	CASSVDRSSGNTIYF	TGTGCCAGCAGTGTCGACAGAAGCTCTGGAAACACCATATATTTT
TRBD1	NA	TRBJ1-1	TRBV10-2	CASGDRRNTEAFF	TGCGCCAGCGGGGACAGGAGGAACACTGAAGCTTTCTTT
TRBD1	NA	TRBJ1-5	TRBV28	CAIQRLGPGTVSNQPQHF	TGTGCCATCCAACGGCTTGGACCGGGGACAGTTAGCAATCAGCCCCAGCATTTT
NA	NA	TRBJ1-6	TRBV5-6	CASSSREISPLHF	TGTGCCAGCAGCTCCCGAGAGATCTCACCCCTCCACTTT
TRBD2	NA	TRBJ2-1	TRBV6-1	CASSESLVAGDHEQFF	TGTGCCAGCAGTGAAAGTTTAGTAGCGGGGGACCATGAGCAGTTCTTC
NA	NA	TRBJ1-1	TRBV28	CASSLWGTGRGNTEAFF	TGTGCCAGCAGTTTATGGGGGACCGGCAGGGGGAACACTGAAGCTTTCTTT
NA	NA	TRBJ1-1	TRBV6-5	CASAIQGYTEAFF	TGTGCCAGCGCTATACAGGGCTACACTGAAGCTTTCTTT
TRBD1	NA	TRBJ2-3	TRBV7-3	CGQGGLTDTQYF	TGTGGACAGGGTGGACTCACAGATACGCAGTATTTT
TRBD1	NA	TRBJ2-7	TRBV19	CASSIARTGISYEQYF	TGTGCCAGTAGTATAGCCCGGACAGGGATTTCCTACGAGCAGTACTTC
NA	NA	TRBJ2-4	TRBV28	CASSLLAKAKNIQYF	TGTGCCAGCAGTTTGTTAGCTAAAGCCAAAAACATTCAGTACTTC
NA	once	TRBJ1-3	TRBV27	CASSLPGASGNTIYF	TGTGCCAGCAGTTTACCTGGGGCATCCGGAAACACCATATATTTT
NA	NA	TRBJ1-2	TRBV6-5	CASNAQGSRGYTF	TGTGCCAGCAATGCACAGGGAAGTCGTGGCTACACCTTC
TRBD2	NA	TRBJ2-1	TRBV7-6	CASSLVWTSGGYEQFF	TGTGCCAGCAGCTTAGTTTGGACTAGCGGGGGGTATGAGCAGTTCTTC
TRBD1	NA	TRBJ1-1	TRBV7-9	CASSPTGQGEAFF	TGTGCCAGCAGCCCTACCGGACAGGGTGAAGCTTTCTTT
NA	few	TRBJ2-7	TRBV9	CASSVDSSSYEQYF	TGTGCCAGCAGCGTGGACAGTAGCTCCTACGAGCAGTACTTC
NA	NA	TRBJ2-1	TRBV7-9	CASSQGQGDYNEQFF	TGTGCCAGCAGCCAAGGCCAGGGTGATTACAATGAGCAGTTCTTC
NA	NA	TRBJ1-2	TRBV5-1	CASSLVGAGPADYGYTF	TGCGCCAGCAGCTTGGTAGGGGCGGGGCCCGCGGACTATGGCTACACCTTC
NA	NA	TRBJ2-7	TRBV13	CASSPGGPVSYEQYF	TGTGCCAGCAGTCCCGGGGGGCCCGTCTCCTACGAGCAGTACTTC
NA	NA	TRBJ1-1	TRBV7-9	CASSLVPDSANTEAFF	TGTGCCAGCAGCTTAGTCCCGGACAGCGCCAACACTGAAGCTTTCTTT
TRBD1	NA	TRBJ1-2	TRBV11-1	CASSPTGANYGYTF	TGTGCCAGCAGCCCGACAGGGGCCAACTATGGCTACACCTTC
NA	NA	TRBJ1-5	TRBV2	CASSGREGNSNQPQHF	TGTGCCAGCAGCGGGCGGGAGGGGAATAGCAATCAGCCCCAGCATTTT
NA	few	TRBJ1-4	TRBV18	CASSPWARGTTNEKLFF	TGTGCCAGCTCACCATGGGCCAGGGGTACAACTAATGAAAAACTGTTTTTT
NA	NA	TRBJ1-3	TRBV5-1	CASSLGDSGNTIYF	TGCGCCAGCAGCTTGGGAGATTCTGGAAACACCATATATTTT
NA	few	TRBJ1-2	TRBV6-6	CASSVQTGMSYGYTF	TGTGCCAGCAGCGTGCAAACAGGGATGTCCTATGGCTACACCTTC
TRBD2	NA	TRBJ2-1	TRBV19	CASSTPLAGGNNEQFF	TGTGCCAGTAGTACTCCCCTAGCGGGGGGAAACAATGAGCAGTTCTTC
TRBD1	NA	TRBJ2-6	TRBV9	CASSGQGVSGANVLTF	TGTGCCAGCAGCGGACAGGGGGTTTCTGGGGCCAACGTCCTGACTTTC
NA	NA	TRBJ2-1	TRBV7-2	CASSLADRGLYNEQFF	TGTGCCAGCAGCTTAGCGGACCGGGGTCTCTACAATGAGCAGTTCTTC
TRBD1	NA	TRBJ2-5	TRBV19	CASSPRQGALKETQYF	TGTGCCAGTAGTCCGCGACAGGGGGCATTGAAAGAGACCCAGTACTTC
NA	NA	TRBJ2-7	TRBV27	CASSSPSYEQYF	TGTGCCAGCAGCTCCCCCTCCTACGAGCAGTACTTC
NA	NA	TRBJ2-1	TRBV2	CASRDTRERNEQFF	TGTGCCAGCAGGGACACACGGGAGCGAAATGAGCAGTTCTTC
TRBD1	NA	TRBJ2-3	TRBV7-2	CASSFEGTGYPDTQYF	TGTGCCAGCAGCTTTGAGGGGACAGGGTACCCAGATACGCAGTATTTT
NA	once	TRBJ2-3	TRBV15	CATSRVYGGPSTDTQYF	TGTGCCACCAGCAGAGTATACGGGGGGCCTAGCACAGATACGCAGTATTTT
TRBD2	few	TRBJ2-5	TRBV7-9	CASSWRRGAGGQETQYF	TGTGCCAGCAGCTGGCGAAGAGGGGCGGGGGGGCAAGAGACCCAGTACTTC
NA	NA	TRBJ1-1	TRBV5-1	CASSRGSGVFPTEAFF	TGCGCCAGCAGCCGAGGGTCTGGCGTCTTCCCCACTGAAGCTTTCTTT